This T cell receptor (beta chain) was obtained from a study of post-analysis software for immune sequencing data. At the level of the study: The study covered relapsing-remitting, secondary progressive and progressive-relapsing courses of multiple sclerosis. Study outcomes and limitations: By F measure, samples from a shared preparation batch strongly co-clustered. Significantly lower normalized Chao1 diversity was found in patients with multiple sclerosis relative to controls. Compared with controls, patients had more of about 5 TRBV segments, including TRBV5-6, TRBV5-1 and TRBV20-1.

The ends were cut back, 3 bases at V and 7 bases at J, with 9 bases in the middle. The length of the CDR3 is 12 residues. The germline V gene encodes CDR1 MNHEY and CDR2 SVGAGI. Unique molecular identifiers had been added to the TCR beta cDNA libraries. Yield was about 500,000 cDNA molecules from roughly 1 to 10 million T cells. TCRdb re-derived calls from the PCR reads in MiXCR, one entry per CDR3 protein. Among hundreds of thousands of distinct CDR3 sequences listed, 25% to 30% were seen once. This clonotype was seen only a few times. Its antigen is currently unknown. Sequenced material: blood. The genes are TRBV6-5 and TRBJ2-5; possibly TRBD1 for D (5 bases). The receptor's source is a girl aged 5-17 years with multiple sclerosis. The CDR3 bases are TGTGCCAGCAGTTATCCCCAGGGGACCCAGTACTTC. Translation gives CASSYPQGTQYF.